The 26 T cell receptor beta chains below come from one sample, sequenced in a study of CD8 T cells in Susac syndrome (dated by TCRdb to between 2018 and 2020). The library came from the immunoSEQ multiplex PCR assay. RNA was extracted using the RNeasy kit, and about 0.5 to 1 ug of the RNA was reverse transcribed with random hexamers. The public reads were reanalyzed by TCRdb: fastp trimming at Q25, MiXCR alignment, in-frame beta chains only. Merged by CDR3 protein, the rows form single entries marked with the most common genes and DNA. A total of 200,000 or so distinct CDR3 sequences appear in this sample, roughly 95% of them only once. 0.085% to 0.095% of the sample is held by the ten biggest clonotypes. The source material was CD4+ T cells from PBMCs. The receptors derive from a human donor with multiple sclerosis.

The CDR3, as DNA: TGTGCCAGCAGCTTGGCCGCGGGAACTAGCTACGAGCAGTACTTC. Translated, it gives CASSLAAGTSYEQYF. This chain uses TRBV5-4 with TRBJ2-7, with a weak D call TRBD2 (6 bases). V was trimmed by 0 bases and J by 3 bases, leaving 13 bases between them. This CDR3 is built from 15 residues. Germline-derived CDR1 and CDR2 are SGHNT and YYREEE (reference sequence).

The CDR3 here is CASSVRGTPIEETQYF. Here the CDR3 DNA reads TGTGCCAGCAGCGTCCGAGGGACCCCGATTGAAGAGACCCAGTACTTC. V and J are TRBV9 and TRBJ2-5; the D gene could be TRBD1 or TRBD2 (5 bases each). This CDR3 region has 16 residues. Germline loops: CDR1 SGDLS, CDR2 YYNGEE. V dropped 2 bases and J dropped 3 bases, with 17 bases sitting between them.

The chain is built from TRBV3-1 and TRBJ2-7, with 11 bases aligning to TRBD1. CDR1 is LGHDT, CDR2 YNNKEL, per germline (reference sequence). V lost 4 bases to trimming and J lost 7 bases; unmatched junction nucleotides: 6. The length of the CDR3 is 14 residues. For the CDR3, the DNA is TGTGCCAGCAGCCCCCGGGACAGGGGGTTGGAGCAGTACTTC. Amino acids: CASSPRDRGLEQYF.

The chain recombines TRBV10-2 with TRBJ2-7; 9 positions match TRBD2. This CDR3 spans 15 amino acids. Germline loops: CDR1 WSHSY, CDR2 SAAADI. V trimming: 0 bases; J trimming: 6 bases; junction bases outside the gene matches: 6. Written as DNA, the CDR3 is TGCGCCAGCAGTGAGTCGGGCGGGGGGGCCTCCGAGCAGTACTTC. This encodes CASSESGGGASEQYF.

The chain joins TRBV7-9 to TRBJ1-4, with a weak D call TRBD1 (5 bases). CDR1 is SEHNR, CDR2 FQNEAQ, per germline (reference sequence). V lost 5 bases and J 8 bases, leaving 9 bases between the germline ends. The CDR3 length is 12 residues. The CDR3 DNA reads TGTGCCAGCAGCCCGGGGGGGGAAAAACTGTTTTTT. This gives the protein CASSPGGEKLFF.

Written as DNA, the CDR3 is TGTGCCAGCAGCTTGGTGGGCAGAGATTACACTGAAGCTTTCTTT. Its protein product is CASSLVGRDYTEAFF. The chain links TRBV5-6 to TRBJ1-1; D is undetermined. Trimming removed 0 bases from V and 3 bases from J, with 12 bases in between. The CDR3 covers 15 residues. From germline, CDR1 is SGHDT and CDR2 YYEEEE.

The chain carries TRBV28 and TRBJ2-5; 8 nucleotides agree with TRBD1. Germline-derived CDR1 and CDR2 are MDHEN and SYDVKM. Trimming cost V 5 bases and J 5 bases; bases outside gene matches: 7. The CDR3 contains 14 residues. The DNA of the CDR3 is TGTGCCAGCAGTCTCGCAGGGGGCGATGAGACCCAGTACTTC. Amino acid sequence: CASSLAGGDETQYF.

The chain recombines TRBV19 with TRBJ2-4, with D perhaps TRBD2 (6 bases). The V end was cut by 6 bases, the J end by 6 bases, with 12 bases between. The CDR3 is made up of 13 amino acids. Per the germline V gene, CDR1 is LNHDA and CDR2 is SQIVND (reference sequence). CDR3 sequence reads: CASSGTEGNIQYF. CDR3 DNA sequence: TGTGCCAGTAGCGGGACTGAGGGAAACATTCAGTACTTC.

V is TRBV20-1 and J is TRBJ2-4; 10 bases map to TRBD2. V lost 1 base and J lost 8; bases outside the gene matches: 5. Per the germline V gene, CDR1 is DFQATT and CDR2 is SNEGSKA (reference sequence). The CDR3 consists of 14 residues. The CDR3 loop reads CSARGAGGPDIQYF. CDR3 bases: TGCAGTGCTAGAGGAGCGGGAGGGCCGGACATTCAGTACTTC.

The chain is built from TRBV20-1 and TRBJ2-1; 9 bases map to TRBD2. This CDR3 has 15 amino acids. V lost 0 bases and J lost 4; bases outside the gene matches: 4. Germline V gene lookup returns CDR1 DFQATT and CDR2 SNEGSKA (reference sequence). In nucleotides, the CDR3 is TGCAGTGCTAGAGATGGGCTAGCGGGGTACAATGAGCAGTTCTTC. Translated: CSARDGLAGYNEQFF.

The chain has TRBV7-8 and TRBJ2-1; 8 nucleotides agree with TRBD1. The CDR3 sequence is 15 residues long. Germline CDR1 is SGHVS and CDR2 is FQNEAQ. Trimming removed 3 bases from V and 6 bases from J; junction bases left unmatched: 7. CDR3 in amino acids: CASSLDRESGNEQFF. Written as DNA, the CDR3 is TGTGCCAGCAGCTTGGACAGGGAGTCAGGCAATGAGCAGTTCTTC.

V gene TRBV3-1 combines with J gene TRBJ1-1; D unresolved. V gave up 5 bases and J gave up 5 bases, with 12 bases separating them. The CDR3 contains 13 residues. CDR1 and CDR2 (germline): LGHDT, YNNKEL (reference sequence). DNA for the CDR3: TGTGCCAGCAGCGCTGGACGACGGACTGAAGCTTTCTTT. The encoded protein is CASSAGRRTEAFF.

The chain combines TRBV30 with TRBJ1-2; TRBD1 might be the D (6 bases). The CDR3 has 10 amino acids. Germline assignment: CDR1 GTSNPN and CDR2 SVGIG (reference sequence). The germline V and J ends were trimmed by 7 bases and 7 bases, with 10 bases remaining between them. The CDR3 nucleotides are TGTGCCTCCTCGGGGGCTGGCTACACCTTC. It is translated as CASSGAGYTF.

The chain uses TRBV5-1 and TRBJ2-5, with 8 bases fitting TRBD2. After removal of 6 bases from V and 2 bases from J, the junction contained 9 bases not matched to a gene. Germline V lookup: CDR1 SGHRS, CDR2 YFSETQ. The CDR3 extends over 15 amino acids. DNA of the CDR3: TGCGCCAGCAACCAGGGACTAGGAGAGCAAGAGACCCAGTACTTC. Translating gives CASNQGLGEQETQYF.

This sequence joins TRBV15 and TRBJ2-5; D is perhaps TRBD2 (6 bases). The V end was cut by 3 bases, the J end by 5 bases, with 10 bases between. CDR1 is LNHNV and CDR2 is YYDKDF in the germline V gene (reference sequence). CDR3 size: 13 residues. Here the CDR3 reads CATSSRGRETQYF. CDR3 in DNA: TGTGCCACCAGCAGCCGGGGGAGGGAGACCCAGTACTTC.

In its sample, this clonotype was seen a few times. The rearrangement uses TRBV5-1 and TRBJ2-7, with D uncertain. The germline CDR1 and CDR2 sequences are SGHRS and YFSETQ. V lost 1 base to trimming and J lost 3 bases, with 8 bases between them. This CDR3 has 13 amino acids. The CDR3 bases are TGCGCCAGCAGCTTGACTGGCGACTACGAGCAGTACTTC. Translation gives CASSLTGDYEQYF. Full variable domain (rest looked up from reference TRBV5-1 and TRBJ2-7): KAGVTQTPRYLIKTRGQQVTLSCSPISGHRSVSWYQQTPGQGLQFLFEYFSETQRNKGNFPGRFSGRQFSNSRSEMNVSTLELGDSALYLCASSLTGDYEQYFGPGTRLTVT.

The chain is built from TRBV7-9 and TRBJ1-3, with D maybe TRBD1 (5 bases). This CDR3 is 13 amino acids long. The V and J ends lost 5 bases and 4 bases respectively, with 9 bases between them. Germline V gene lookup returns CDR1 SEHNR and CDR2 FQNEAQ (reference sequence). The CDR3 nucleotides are TGTGCCAGCAGCGGGACGCCCGGAAACACCATATATTTT. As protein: CASSGTPGNTIYF.

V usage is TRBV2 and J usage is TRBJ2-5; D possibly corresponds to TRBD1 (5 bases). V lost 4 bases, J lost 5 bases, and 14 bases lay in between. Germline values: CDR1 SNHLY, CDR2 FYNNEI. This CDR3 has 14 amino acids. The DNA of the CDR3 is TGTGCCAGCAGTGGGAGTAGCCCAGGGGAGACCCAGTACTTC. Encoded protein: CASSGSSPGETQYF.

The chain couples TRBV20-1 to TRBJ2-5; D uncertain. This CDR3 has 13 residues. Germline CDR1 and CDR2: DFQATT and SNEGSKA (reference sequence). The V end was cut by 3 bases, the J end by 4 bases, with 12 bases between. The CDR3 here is CSASKSWVETQYF. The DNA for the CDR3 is TGCAGTGCTAGCAAGTCCTGGGTAGAGACCCAGTACTTC.

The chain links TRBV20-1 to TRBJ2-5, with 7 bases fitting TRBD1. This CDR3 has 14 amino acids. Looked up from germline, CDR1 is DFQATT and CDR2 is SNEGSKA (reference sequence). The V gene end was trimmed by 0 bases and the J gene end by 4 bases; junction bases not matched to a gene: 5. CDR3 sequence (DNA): TGCAGTGCTAGAGAGGCAGGGGGAGTAGAGACCCAGTACTTC. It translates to CSAREAGGVETQYF.

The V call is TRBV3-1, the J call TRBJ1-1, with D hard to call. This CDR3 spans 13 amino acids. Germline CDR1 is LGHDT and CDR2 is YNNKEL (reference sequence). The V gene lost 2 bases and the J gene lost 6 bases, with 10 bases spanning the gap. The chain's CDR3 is CASSQLIGAEAFF. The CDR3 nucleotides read TGTGCCAGCAGCCAATTGATTGGGGCTGAAGCTTTCTTT.

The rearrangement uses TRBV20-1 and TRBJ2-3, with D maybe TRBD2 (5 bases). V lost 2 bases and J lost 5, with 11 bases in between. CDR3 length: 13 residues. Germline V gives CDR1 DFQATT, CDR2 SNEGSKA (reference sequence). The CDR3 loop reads CSARNEEEDTQYF. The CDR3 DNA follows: TGCAGTGCTAGAAATGAGGAGGAAGATACGCAGTATTTT.

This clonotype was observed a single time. The chain's CDR3 is CATSDLRIKQYF. In DNA form, the CDR3 reads TGTGCCACCAGTGATCTACGTATAAAGCAGTACTTC. This chain uses TRBV24-1 with TRBJ2-7; D call uncertain. CDR1 and CDR2 (germline): KGHDR, SFDVKD. The germline V and J ends were trimmed by 3 bases and 8 bases, with 10 bases remaining between them. The CDR3 is 12 residues long.

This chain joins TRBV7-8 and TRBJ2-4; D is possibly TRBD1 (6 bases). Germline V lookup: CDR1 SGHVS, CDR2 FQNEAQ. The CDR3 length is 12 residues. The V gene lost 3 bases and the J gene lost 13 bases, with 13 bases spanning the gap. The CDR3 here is CASSLSTGRQYF. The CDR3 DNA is TGTGCCAGCAGCTTGTCGACAGGACGACAGTACTTC.

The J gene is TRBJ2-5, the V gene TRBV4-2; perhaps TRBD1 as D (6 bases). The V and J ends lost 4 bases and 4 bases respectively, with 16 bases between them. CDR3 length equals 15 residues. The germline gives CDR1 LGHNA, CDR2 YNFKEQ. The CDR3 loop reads CASSPPDRAPETQYF. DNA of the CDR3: TGTGCCAGCAGCCCTCCGGACAGAGCCCCAGAGACCCAGTACTTC.

DNA for the CDR3: TGTGCCAGCAGTTCGGGACCCTCCTACGAGCAGTACTTC. This translates into CASSSGPSYEQYF. The rearrangement links TRBV25-1 to TRBJ2-7; D possibly matches TRBD1 or TRBD2 (5 bases each). CDR3 length equals 13 residues. Trimming stripped 5 bases from V and 0 bases from J, with 8 bases between. Germline CDR1 reads MGHDK; CDR2 reads SYGVNS.